This T cell receptor (beta chain) comes out of a study of beta chain features in type 1 diabetes (dated by TCRdb to 2017 to 2018). Notes on the research overall: No differences in mean age, gender distribution, total cell number or subset yield were found between patients and healthy donors. A total of approximately 110,000,000 sorted cells were examined across all samples, and a strong correlation was observed between cell number per subset and RNA yield. In the study, recently diagnosed type 1 diabetes patients and matched healthy donors were compared on the TCRB repertoires of their sorted circulating CD4+ T cell subsets. Regulatory and stem cell-like memory subsets were isolated from only 8 patients and about eight healthy donors, whereas naive and central memory subsets came from all 28 donors.

This clone occurred a few times. Its antigen target is currently unknown. The record has no base qualities; no much larger clone is one base away. The CDR1 and CDR2 encoded by the germline V gene are SQVTM and ANQGSEA. V and J lose 0 bases and 0 bases, and a span of 12 bases separates them. Its CDR3 holds 16 amino acids, cysteine through phenylalanine. The entry retains the CDR3 DNA only, 48 bases that are in frame from base 1. Findings and caveats that apply to the study as a whole: At VDJ recombination sites, type 1 diabetes patients had fewer insertions and more deleted nucleotides, which implies abnormalities in thymic rearrangement. PCR might favor shorter templates, but patient and control samples were amplified and corrected together, so any skew would affect both groups equally. Because small numbers of individuals were included in the HLA sub-analyses, any influence of HLA type on TCRB rearrangement was left unresolved. Naive, central memory and regulatory TCRB repertoires appeared more similar among patients than among healthy donors. A moderate but significant shortening of TCRB CDR3 length was observed in type 1 diabetes patients in all four CD4+ subsets. Because cDNA rather than genomic DNA was sequenced, highly expressing activated cells could have been over-represented, although no difference in activation and CD3 levels was found between groups.

A single peripheral blood draw of approximately 0.11 L on average was collected from each donor into heparinised tubes. A BD FACSAria II was used to sort naive, central memory, regulatory and stem cell-like memory CD4+ T cells with a panel that included CD45RO, CCR7, CD25, CD127, CD95 and CD27. Purity was above 98% for every sorted population. PBMCs were isolated right away by Lymphoprep density gradient centrifugation and were stained directly, without culture. So that batch effects would be minimized, each experiment stained and sorted samples in pairs, pairing one healthy donor with one patient. The entire isolated RNA was reverse transcribed using the High Capacity cDNA Reverse Transcription Kit, and thus expressed TCRB transcripts were sequenced. Naive, central memory and regulatory T cell samples underwent deep immunoSEQ sequencing, averaging approximately 3.5 million total reads per sample. Sorted cells were lysed in RLT buffer and RNA was extracted with DNase-treated RNeasy Micro or Mini kits, depending on cell number. To prevent cross-contamination, every cell subset was processed on its own, while patient and healthy donor samples were processed together. TCRB sequences were amplified from cDNA with the immunoSEQ multiplex PCR, producing 87-bp fragments spanning the CDR3 region. The amplicons were sequenced using the Illumina HiSeq platform. For the original study's pipeline: PCR bias was corrected computationally using synthetic template baselines, and reads within Hamming distance 2 were collapsed, with unmergeable singletons discarded. Reads were aligned to IMGT to assign V, D and J genes, CDR3 length, and insertions or deletions at six rearrangement sites. Within each subset, clonotype counts were normalized to sorted cell number, and only after that were true diversity and Gini coefficients computed with the tcR R package. Repertoire sharing was quantified using the overlap coefficient calculated on TCRB nucleotide sequences. As a proxy for the pre-selection repertoire, out-of-frame TCRB sequences from naive cells were analyzed. TCRdb retrieved this table from immuneACCESS and kept in-frame rearrangements only. Not all clones are present; in checked studies, unresolved V genes account for under half, and no reason is known for the remainder. From that table come the V and J calls and clone size; the DNA was used to work out D and trimming. Here the sample has roughly 700,000 clones; roughly 12% occur a single time. The ten most abundant clones make up 0.02% to 0.025% of the sample.

Sequencing was performed on naive CD4+ T cells from blood. The intended sense of this specimen's cell subset or site label: true naive CD4+ T cells. This receptor chain uses TRBV29-1 and TRBJ1-3; confidence is insufficient to name the D gene. This TCR was recovered from a man in his late teens or twenties with type 1 diabetes. The CDR3 region has the sequence CSVEDPVVSSGNTIYF. In nucleotide form, the sequence is TGCAGCGTTGAAGATCCTGTCGTGAGCTCTGGAAACACCATATATTTT. Extended through the reference TRBV29-1 and TRBJ1-3 proteins, this CDR3 yields the full variable domain: SAVISQKPSRDICQRGTSLTIQCQVDSQVTMMFWYRQQPGQSLTLIATANQGSEATYESGFVIDKFPISRPNLTFSTLTVSNMSPEDSSIYLCSVEDPVVSSGNTIYFGEGSWLTVV.